In this sample, the clone carrying this T cell receptor (beta chain) turned up once. Only CD45RO-negative cells positively selected for CCR7 counted as naive CD8 cells, so terminally differentiated effector memory CD45RA+ cells were excluded. Donors were healthy HIV-negative adults without recent acute infections or vaccinations. The CDR3 is 16 amino acids. Germline CDR1 and CDR2: SGHRS and YFSETQ. V was clipped by 4 bases and J by 6 bases; unmatched bases: 8. The data derive from a study of shared clonotypes between healthy human individuals. Repertoires were generated with immunoSEQ multiplex PCR, while TCRdb's copy carries only in-frame clones and drops some. There are roughly 2 million clones in the sample; about 95% occur only once, and 0.9% to 1.3% lies in the top ten.

The sample taken for sequencing was naive CD8+ T cells sorted from blood. This TCR came from a man aged 18 to 29 in good health. The J gene is TRBJ2-1, the V gene TRBV5-1, with 12 bases identical to TRBD2. The CDR3 region is CASSLGTSGRTNEQFF. CDR3 coding DNA: TGCGCCAGCAGCCTGGGGACTAGCGGGCGAACCAATGAGCAGTTCTTC.